One T cell receptor (beta chain) is described in this entry. V was clipped by 6 bases and J by 4 bases; unmatched bases: 12. Germline V lookup: CDR1 SGHRS, CDR2 YFSETQ. The CDR3 sequence is 15 residues long. This specimen belongs to a study of blood T cell repertoires in COVID-19. Study-wide background: The United States, Italy and Spain supplied acute and convalescent COVID-19 samples. PBMCs, B-cell-depleted T cells, or T cells provided the cDNA or gDNA that made up the material.

As handled by the study authors: Nucleated cell counts were estimated from reference gene primer amplification. Libraries were prepared by immunoSEQ multiplex PCR; TCRdb keeps only in-frame clonotypes and omits some of them. D and trimming were read from the DNA, whereas the V and J calls and clone size are those reported in that table. The sample lists tens of thousands of clones; 88% were seen once. The specimen sequenced was peripheral blood. V is TRBV5-1 and J is TRBJ1-1; 7 bases line up with TRBD1. The sequence came from a human donor in a cohort sampled during active COVID-19. Here the CDR3 reads CASKETGLGITEAFF. CDR3 DNA: TGCGCCAGCAAAGAGACAGGGCTAGGTATCACTGAAGCTTTCTTT.